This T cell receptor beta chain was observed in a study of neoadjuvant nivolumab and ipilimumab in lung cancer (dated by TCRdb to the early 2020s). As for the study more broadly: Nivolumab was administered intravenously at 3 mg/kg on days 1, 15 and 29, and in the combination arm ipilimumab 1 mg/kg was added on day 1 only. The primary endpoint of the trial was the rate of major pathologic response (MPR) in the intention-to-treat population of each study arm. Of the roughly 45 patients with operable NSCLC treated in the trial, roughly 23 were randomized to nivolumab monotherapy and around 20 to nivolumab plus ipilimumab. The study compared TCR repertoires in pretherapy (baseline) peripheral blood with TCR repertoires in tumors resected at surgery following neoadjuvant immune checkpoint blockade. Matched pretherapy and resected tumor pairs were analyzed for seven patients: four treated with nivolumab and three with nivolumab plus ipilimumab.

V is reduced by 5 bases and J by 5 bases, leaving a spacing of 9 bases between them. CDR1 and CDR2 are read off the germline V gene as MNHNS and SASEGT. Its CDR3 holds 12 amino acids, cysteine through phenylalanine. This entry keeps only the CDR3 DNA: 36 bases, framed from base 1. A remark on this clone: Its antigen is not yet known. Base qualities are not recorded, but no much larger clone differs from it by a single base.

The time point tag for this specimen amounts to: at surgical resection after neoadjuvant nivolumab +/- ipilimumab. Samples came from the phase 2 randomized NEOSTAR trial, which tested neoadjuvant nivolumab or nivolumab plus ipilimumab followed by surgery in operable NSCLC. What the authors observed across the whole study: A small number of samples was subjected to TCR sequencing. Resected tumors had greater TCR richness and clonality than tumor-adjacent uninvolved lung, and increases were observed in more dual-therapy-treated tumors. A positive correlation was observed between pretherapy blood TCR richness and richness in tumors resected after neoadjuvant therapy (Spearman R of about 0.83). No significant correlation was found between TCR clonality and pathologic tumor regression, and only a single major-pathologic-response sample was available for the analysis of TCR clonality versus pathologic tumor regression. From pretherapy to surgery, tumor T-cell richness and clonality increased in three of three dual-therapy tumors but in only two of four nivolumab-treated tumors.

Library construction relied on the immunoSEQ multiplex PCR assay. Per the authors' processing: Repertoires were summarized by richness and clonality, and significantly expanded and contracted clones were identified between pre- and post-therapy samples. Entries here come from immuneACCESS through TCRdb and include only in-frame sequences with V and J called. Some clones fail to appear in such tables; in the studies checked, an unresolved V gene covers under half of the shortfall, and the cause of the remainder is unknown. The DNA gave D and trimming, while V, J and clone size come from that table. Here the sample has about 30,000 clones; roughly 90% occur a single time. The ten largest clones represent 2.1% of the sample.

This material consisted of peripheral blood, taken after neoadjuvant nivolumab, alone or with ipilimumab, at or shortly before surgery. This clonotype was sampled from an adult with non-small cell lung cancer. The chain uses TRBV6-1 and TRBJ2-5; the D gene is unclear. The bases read TGTGCCAGCAGTCCCCTAGGGGAGACCCAGTACTTC. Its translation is CASSPLGETQYF.